The rows below give T cell receptor beta chains drawn from one sample of a study of T cells after yellow fever vaccination. Via MiXCR, TCRdb re-called the 5' RACE reads, giving one row per CDR3 protein. The data contain about 320,000 distinct CDR3 sequences, around 11% of them singletons. The specimen comprised CD4+ T cells sorted from PBMCs, sampled 45 days after the yellow fever booster vaccination. The origin of the receptors is a man aged 18 to 29 who received the YFV17D yellow fever vaccine. The CDR3 runs from the conserved cysteine through the conserved F or W. D genes are given only for firm matches. The size entry is marked missing in some rows and otherwise reads once, few, many or a size class.

D | size | length | J | V | DNA | CDR3
TRBD1 | few | 13 | TRBJ1-5 | TRBV25-1 | TGTGCCAGCAGACAGGGGGTTGATCAGCCCCAGCATTTT | CASRQGVDQPQHF
TRBD1 | few | 15 | TRBJ2-1 | TRBV4-1 | TGCGCCAGCAGCCAAGACTACAGGGGGTACAATGAGCAGTTCTTC | CASSQDYRGYNEQFF
TRBD2 | - | 16 | TRBJ2-5 | TRBV7-2 | TGTGCCAGCAGCCCCGGGGGAGCGGGGGTCGGAGAGACCCAGTACTTC | CASSPGGAGVGETQYF
- | few | 12 | TRBJ1-1 | TRBV25-1 | TGTGCCAGCAGACCACAGTCCGGAGAGGCTTTCTTT | CASRPQSGEAFF
TRBD2 | few | 20 | TRBJ2-1 | TRBV7-2 | TGTGCCAGCAGCTTAGCTAGGATTAGCGGGGGGGCGCGCTCCTACAATGAGCAGTTCTTC | CASSLARISGGARSYNEQFF
- | few | 16 | TRBJ2-2 | TRBV5-1 | TGCGCCAGCAGCGTGTCCCTGACGGTGGACACCGGGGAGCTGTTTTTT | CASSVSLTVDTGELFF
- | - | 13 | TRBJ1-6 | TRBV5-1 | TGCGCCAGCAGCTTGGTGGGGGTTTCACCCCTCCACTTT | CASSLVGVSPLHF
- | - | 13 | TRBJ1-3 | TRBV6-6 | TGTGCCAGCAGCACAGGGACCGGAAACACCATATATTTT | CASSTGTGNTIYF
- | few | 15 | TRBJ1-5 | TRBV12-3/TRBV12-4 | TGTGCCAGCAGACCCGAAGGCTATAGCAATCAGCCCCAGCATTTT | CASRPEGYSNQPQHF
- | many | 13 | TRBJ2-1 | TRBV12-3/TRBV12-4 | TGTGCCAGCAGGGGCTCGGGAGCAGAGGTGCAGTTCTTC | CASRGSGAEVQFF
- | many | 14 | TRBJ2-2 | TRBV5-6 | TGTGCCAGCAGCTTGGCCGCAGGGGCCGGGGAGCTGTTTTTT | CASSLAAGAGELFF
- | many | 16 | TRBJ1-6 | TRBV4-3 | TGCGCCAGCAGCCAAGAATGGCCCCCCGATAATTCACCCCTCCACTTT | CASSQEWPPDNSPLHF
TRBD1 | few | 15 | TRBJ2-1 | TRBV5-1 | TGCGCCAGCAGCCGCCCGGGACAGTCCTCCAATGAGCAGTTCTTC | CASSRPGQSSNEQFF
TRBD1 | - | 16 | TRBJ2-7 | TRBV5-1 | TGCGCCAGCAGCTCCCAGACAGGGGGTACGACCTACGAGCAGTACTTC | CASSSQTGGTTYEQYF
- | - | 14 | TRBJ1-5 | TRBV7-2 | TGTGCCAGCAGCTTTGCAGGGGCCGGTCAGCCCCAGCATTTT | CASSFAGAGQPQHF
- | many | 16 | TRBJ2-3 | TRBV7-9 | TGTGCCAGCAGACCCAGGATCGGCGGGCGCACAGATACGCAGTATTTT | CASRPRIGGRTDTQYF
- | - | 12 | TRBJ2-7 | TRBV5-1 | TGCGCCAGCAGCTACACCGGGACTTCCCAGTACTTC | CASSYTGTSQYF
TRBD2 | - | 15 | TRBJ2-1 | TRBV20-1 | TGCAGTGCCCCGGACCCAGCGGGGGGCTACAATGAGCAGTTCTTC | CSAPDPAGGYNEQFF
- | few | 12 | TRBJ1-2 | TRBV30 | TGTGCCTGGAGTGTAATGGCCTATGGCTACACCTTC | CAWSVMAYGYTF
TRBD1 | few | 14 | TRBJ1-4 | TRBV5-6 | TGTGCCAGCAGCCTCCAGGGGGCAGGGGAAAAACTGTTTTTT | CASSLQGAGEKLFF
- | - | 13 | TRBJ2-5 | TRBV2 | TGTGCCAGCAGTACTTACTCTAAAGAGACCCAGTACTTC | CASSTYSKETQYF
TRBD2 | - | 17 | TRBJ2-3 | TRBV5-4 | TGTGCCAGCAGCTTGGCATTAGCGGGGGGGATCACAGATACGCAGTATTTT | CASSLALAGGITDTQYF
- | few | 15 | TRBJ2-5 | TRBV11-2 | TGTGCCAGCAGCTTAGTCATCGATTTACAAGAGACCCAGTACTTC | CASSLVIDLQETQYF
TRBD2 | few | 14 | TRBJ2-7 | TRBV2 | TGTGCCAGCAGTGCCAGCGGGGTCTCCTACGAGCAGTACTTC | CASSASGVSYEQYF
TRBD1 | many | 13 | TRBJ2-4 | TRBV29-1 | TGCAGCGTCAAGACAGGGGTGCGAAACATTCAGTACTTC | CSVKTGVRNIQYF
- | few | 14 | TRBJ1-4 | TRBV13 | TGTGCCAGCAGCTTATTTACAACTAATGAAAAACTGTTTTTT | CASSLFTTNEKLFF
TRBD2 | many | 16 | TRBJ2-7 | TRBV20-1 | TGCAGTGCTAGCAGGGCTAGCGGGGGGTCCCTCTACGAGCAGTACTTC | CSASRASGGSLYEQYF
- | few | 16 | TRBJ1-2 | TRBV3-1 | TGTGCCAGCAGCCAAACCGAGACCAGGGGTCGGCATGGCTACACCTTC | CASSQTETRGRHGYTF
- | - | 15 | TRBJ1-5 | TRBV28 | TGTGCCAGCAGTTTATGGCGCCGTGACAATCAGCCCCAGCATTTT | CASSLWRRDNQPQHF
- | few | 16 | TRBJ2-6 | TRBV7-6 | TGTGCCAGCAGCCAGGGGGGGTATTCTGGGGCCAACGTCCTGACTTTC | CASSQGGYSGANVLTF
- | many | 13 | TRBJ2-7 | TRBV20-1 | TGCAGTGCTAGAGGGAATGGAGTCTACGAGCAGTACTTC | CSARGNGVYEQYF
TRBD1 | few | 14 | TRBJ2-3 | TRBV5-1 | TGCGCCAGCACCCAGACAGGGACCACAGATACGCAGTATTTT | CASTQTGTTDTQYF
TRBD1 | many | 15 | TRBJ2-7 | TRBV5-1 | TGCGCCAGCAGCCCGGAAGGGACAGGGACCCACGAGCAGTACTTC | CASSPEGTGTHEQYF
- | few | 13 | TRBJ2-7 | TRBV19 | TGTGCCAGTAGTCGTTCAGGAACCTACGAGCAGTACTTC | CASSRSGTYEQYF
- | many | 16 | TRBJ2-3 | TRBV3-1 | TGTGCCAGCAGCTCGGGTGGGGGATCGGGCACAGATACGCAGTATTTT | CASSSGGGSGTDTQYF
TRBD2 | - | 16 | TRBJ2-7 | TRBV7-2 | TGTGCCAGCAGCTTAGCCTCTTCCAGCGGGGCCTACGAGCAGTACTTC | CASSLASSSGAYEQYF
- | - | 12 | TRBJ2-1 | TRBV6-6 | TGTGCCAGCAAGGGTCAATTCAATGAGCAGTTCTTC | CASKGQFNEQFF
- | - | 12 | TRBJ1-2 | TRBV10-3 | TGTGCCATCAGTGGGGAACGCTATGGCTACACCTTC | CAISGERYGYTF
TRBD2 | - | 13 | TRBJ2-4 | TRBV20-1 | TGCAGTGCTAGATCGTTGGCGGGAGCCATTCAGTACTTC | CSARSLAGAIQYF
- | few | 14 | TRBJ2-4 | TRBV5-1 | TGCGCCAGCAGCTTGGTACCAGGGACAAACATTCAGTACTTC | CASSLVPGTNIQYF
- | few | 13 | TRBJ1-6 | TRBV7-3 | TGTGCCAGCAGCATACAGGGTTGGTCACCCCTCCACTTT | CASSIQGWSPLHF
- | - | 14 | TRBJ2-3 | TRBV6-1 | TGTGCCAGCAGTGATTTTGGAGACACAGATACGCAGTATTTT | CASSDFGDTDTQYF
- | - | 13 | TRBJ1-5 | TRBV20-1 | TGCAGTGCTAGAGGGCAGGGAGTTACGGCCCAGCATTTT | CSARGQGVTAQHF
TRBD2 | few | 15 | TRBJ2-3 | TRBV19 | TGTGCCAGTAGAGGGACTAGCGATTTCACAGATACGCAGTATTTT | CASRGTSDFTDTQYF
- | - | 14 | TRBJ2-1 | TRBV5-6 | TGTGCCAGCAGCTTGGTGGGGGTCTTGGGCGAGCAGTTCTTC | CASSLVGVLGEQFF
TRBD1 | - | 13 | TRBJ2-1 | TRBV5-6 | TGTGCCAGCAGCTTGGACAGGGGGCTGGAGCAGTTCTTC | CASSLDRGLEQFF
TRBD1 | - | 14 | TRBJ1-6 | TRBV20-1 | TGCAGTGCTACTAGACAGGGGGCGGACTCACCCCTCCACTTT | CSATRQGADSPLHF
- | - | 16 | TRBJ2-1 | TRBV20-1 | TGCAGTGCTAGAAAGGGGGTTTCGGGCGCTTACAATGAGCAGTTCTTC | CSARKGVSGAYNEQFF
- | few | 15 | TRBJ1-1 | TRBV5-1 | TGCGCCAGCAGCCCCACGACAGACTTGAACACTGAAGCTTTCTTT | CASSPTTDLNTEAFF
- | few | 13 | TRBJ1-5 | TRBV2 | TGTGCCAGTAGCGGGATATTAAATCAGCCCCAGCATTTT | CASSGILNQPQHF
TRBD1 | - | 16 | TRBJ1-4 | TRBV4-1 | TGCGCCAGCAGCCGATCCGCCGGGACAGGGGAGAAAAAACTGTTTTTT | CASSRSAGTGEKKLFF